This T cell receptor (beta chain) stems from a study of T cell responses to AZD1222 COVID-19 vaccine. This table comes from immunoSEQ multiplex PCR, and its TCRdb copy is limited to in-frame clones, with some not included. The repertoire holds about 69,000 clones, with 75% to 90% as singletons. This receptor was taken from an adult who received the AZD1222 COVID-19 vaccine. The specimen was peripheral blood, collected 28 days after the second AZD1222 dose.

CDR3 in DNA: TGTGCCAGCAGCCCCGGGACAGGGGGCTACGAGCAGTACTTC. It codes for CASSPGTGGYEQYF. The V call is TRBV5-6, the J call TRBJ2-7, with 11 bases that match TRBD1. The CDR3 has 14 residues. CDR1 and CDR2 from the germline V gene are SGHDT and YYEEEE. Germline trimming cut 4 bases from V and 3 bases from J; bases unmatched to any gene: 3.